This record covers a single TCR beta chain. Its cognate antigen is unknown. The sample belongs to a study of OX40 agonist ivuxolimab in advanced cancers. Study at large: In this cohort, patients received ivuxolimab, an agonistic anti-OX40 (CD134) antibody. Study results and caveats: Antigen specificity was not determined for the expanded peripheral T cells.

The CDR3 consists of 13 residues. Trimming removed 6 bases from V and 2 bases from J, with 10 bases in between. Per germline, CDR1 WNHNN and CDR2 SYGVQD (reference sequence). Generated by immunoSEQ multiplex PCR, the TCRdb table keeps only in-frame clones and is missing some. The table has 65,000 to 70,000 clones, around 86% seen once. The sequenced sample was CD4+ or CD8+ T cells sorted from blood, obtained in a trial of the OX40 agonist ivuxolimab. This clonotype was obtained from an adult with an advanced solid tumor such as melanoma, head and neck, liver or kidney cancer. The chain joins TRBV10-1 to TRBJ2-5; no reliable D call. CDR3 coding DNA: TGCGCCAGCAGCACGAGGATTCAAGAGACCCAGTACTTC. Translating gives CASSTRIQETQYF.